The 7 T cell receptor beta chains below all came from one sample that was sequenced in a study of cytomegalovirus exposure and HLA in healthy donors. Amplification used 60 Vbeta primers and 13 Jbeta primers. Sequenced by immunoSEQ multiplex PCR; TCRdb stores in-frame clones only, minus some. There are about 130,000 clones in the sample; around 80% occur only once, and about 1% lies in the top ten. The sequencing sample was made of PBMCs. The receptors stem from a woman in her 30s in good health and CMV-seronegative.

The V gene is TRBV6-5, the J gene TRBJ1-2; 7 positions match TRBD1. This CDR3 has 14 amino acids. V was clipped by 0 bases and J by 3 bases; unmatched bases: 1. Germline CDR1 reads MNHEY; CDR2 reads SVGAGI. The CDR3 protein is CASSYSDRHYGYTF. CDR3 coding DNA: TGTGCCAGCAGTTACTCGGACAGGCACTATGGCTACACCTTC.

This clone occurred once. The chain combines TRBV12-5 with TRBJ1-1; a weak D match, TRBD1 (5 bases). Looked up from germline, CDR1 is LGHNT and CDR2 is FRNRAP. The CDR3 has 13 residues. Trimming took off 6 bases at V and 4 bases at J, with 12 bases between the two ends. As DNA, the CDR3 is TGTGCTAGTGGACCTCAGGGAGGCACTGAAGCTTTCTTT. Translating it yields CASGPQGGTEAFF.

CDR3 nucleotide sequence: TGTGCCAGCAGCCAAGTGGGACAGGGCAATCAGCCCCAGCATTTT. Translated, it gives CASSQVGQGNQPQHF. The chain is built from TRBV4-2 and TRBJ1-5; 8 bases map to TRBD1. Germline V gives CDR1 LGHNA, CDR2 YNFKEQ. The CDR3 extends over 15 amino acids. V shed 1 base and J 2 bases; nucleotides not matched to a gene: 1.

The chain carries TRBV5-1 and TRBJ2-3; TRBD1 matches 7 bases. The V gene end was trimmed by 0 bases and the J gene end by 3 bases; junction bases not matched to a gene: 7. The CDR3 length is 16 residues. Germline V CDR1 and CDR2: SGHRS, YFSETQ. This CDR3 reads CASSLDEGGITDTQYF. For the CDR3, the DNA is TGCGCCAGCAGCTTGGATGAAGGGGGCATAACAGATACGCAGTATTTT.

V and J are TRBV7-3 and TRBJ2-2, with TRBD2 as a possible D gene (6 bases). CDR1 and CDR2 from the germline V gene are SGHTA and FQGTGA. The CDR3 is 14 amino acids. Between the trimmed V and J ends, which lost 0 bases and 8 bases, there was a span of 10 bases. In nucleotides, the CDR3 is TGTGCCAGCAGCTTAACGGGGGGAGTGGGGGAGCTGTTTTTT. This gives the protein CASSLTGGVGELFF.

The genes are TRBV9 and TRBJ2-7; possibly TRBD2 for D (5 bases). The CDR3 totals 13 residues. Looked up from germline, CDR1 is SGDLS and CDR2 is YYNGEE. Deletions cut 0 bases from V and 6 bases from J, with 10 bases between. The CDR3 nucleotides are TGTGCCAGCAGCGTAGACGAGGGAGCCGAGCAGTACTTC. Amino acid sequence: CASSVDEGAEQYF.

The rearrangement joins TRBV27 to TRBJ2-3; 8 positions agree with TRBD2. CDR1 MNHEY and CDR2 SMNVEV come from the germline V gene (reference sequence). CDR3 length equals 15 residues. Trimming removed 6 bases from V and 4 bases from J; junction bases left unmatched: 9. The chain's CDR3 is CASRSGSENPDTQYF. Here the CDR3 DNA reads TGTGCCAGCAGGAGCGGGAGTGAAAATCCAGATACGCAGTATTTT.